The 27 T cell receptor beta chains below all came from one sample that was sequenced in a study of blood T cell repertoires in COVID-19. TCRdb's table, derived via immunoSEQ multiplex PCR, lists solely in-frame clones and lacks some. The table has 200,000 or so clones, about nine tenths seen once. Sequenced: PBMCs or T cells enriched from blood (not recorded which). The receptors originated from a man aged 25 to 45 in a cohort exposed to, infected with or recovered from COVID-19 (not recorded which).

The chain couples TRBV5-1 to TRBJ1-4; D is undetermined. CDR3 size: 14 residues. CDR1 is SGHRS, CDR2 YFSETQ, per germline. The V gene lost 0 bases and the J gene lost 4 bases, with 7 bases spanning the gap. CDR3 region: CASSLVVSNEKLFF. The CDR3 region has the DNA TGCGCCAGCAGCTTGGTTGTCAGTAATGAAAAACTGTTTTTT.

The V gene is TRBV27, the J gene TRBJ2-7, with 7 bases matching TRBD2. The length of the CDR3 is 18 residues. Trimming cost V 6 bases and J 7 bases; bases outside gene matches: 24. Germline values: CDR1 MNHEY, CDR2 SMNVEV (reference sequence). This CDR3 is CASSPRLSLAGDYWEQYF. Written as DNA, the CDR3 is TGTGCCAGCAGCCCCAGGTTGTCGTTGGCGGGGGACTATTGGGAGCAGTACTTC.

This clone was found once. The V gene is TRBV6-1, the J gene TRBJ2-1, with 9 bases matching TRBD1. Germline V gene lookup returns CDR1 MNHNS and CDR2 SASEGT. The CDR3 spans 13 residues. V was pared by 0 bases and J by 16 bases, with 7 bases of the junction left unmatched. CDR3 amino acids: CASSEATGTGRFF. In DNA, the CDR3 is TGTGCCAGCAGTGAAGCAACCGGGACAGGGAGATTCTTC.

This chain joins TRBV9 and TRBJ2-1, with 11 bases matching TRBD1. CDR1 SGDLS and CDR2 YYNGEE come from the germline V gene. The V gene end was trimmed by 0 bases and the J gene end by 3 bases; junction bases not matched to a gene: 8. This CDR3 contains 18 residues. The CDR3 loop reads CASSVAGTGGGFYNEQFF. The CDR3 DNA reads TGTGCCAGCAGCGTAGCAGGGACAGGGGGAGGATTCTACAATGAGCAGTTCTTC.

Here the CDR3 reads CASSRRRVNQPQHF. The CDR3 coding sequence is TGTGCCAGCAGCCGGAGGAGGGTCAATCAGCCCCAGCATTTT. The V call is TRBV5-6, the J call TRBJ1-5; D is uncertain. V dropped 4 bases and J dropped 3 bases, with 11 bases sitting between them. The CDR3 loop spans 14 amino acids. Germline V gene lookup returns CDR1 SGHDT and CDR2 YYEEEE.

This chain links TRBV28 with TRBJ1-2; possibly TRBD1 for D (6 bases). Trimming shortened V by 5 bases and J by 2 bases, and 15 bases separated the two germline ends. The CDR3 extends over 15 amino acids. CDR1 and CDR2 from the germline V gene are MDHEN and SYDVKM. CDR3 nucleotides: TGTGCCAGCAGTGTTGGGGGCGACCGAAACTATGGCTACACCTTC. As protein: CASSVGGDRNYGYTF.

This chain joins TRBV10-3 and TRBJ2-5, with D uncertain. Germline assignment: CDR1 ENHRY and CDR2 SYGVKD. V was trimmed by 0 bases and J by 5 bases, leaving 16 bases between them. CDR3 length equals 16 residues. Here the CDR3 DNA reads TGTGCCATCAGTGAGTCGAGTTCAGGCCCGGCGGAGACCCAGTACTTC. Its translation is CAISESSSGPAETQYF.

The gene calls are TRBV2 and TRBJ1-5, with 11 bases identical to TRBD1. CDR1 and CDR2 (germline): SNHLY, FYNNEI. The CDR3 runs 15 residues. The ends lost 8 bases at V and 3 bases at J; junction bases unmatched: 6. CDR3 bases: TGTGCCAGCGGCAGGACAGGGGGCAACAATCAGCCCCAGCATTTT. It is translated as CASGRTGGNNQPQHF.

The J gene is TRBJ1-3, the V gene TRBV7-6, with D possibly matching TRBD1 (5 bases). There are 14 residues in the CDR3. V was trimmed by 5 bases and J by 0 bases, leaving 8 bases between them. Germline V CDR1 and CDR2: SGHVS, FNYEAQ. The CDR3 sequence: CASSQGVSGNTIYF. The CDR3 bases are TGTGCCAGCAGCCAAGGGGTCTCTGGAAACACCATATATTTT.

The gene calls are TRBV29-1 and TRBJ2-7; TRBD1 is a possible D gene (5 bases). The length of the CDR3 is 12 residues. The V gene lost 4 bases and the J gene lost 0 bases, with 7 bases spanning the gap. Germline-derived CDR1 and CDR2 are SQVTM and ANQGSEA. This CDR3 reads CSVVGVSYEQYF. In nucleotides, the CDR3 is TGCAGCGTTGTAGGGGTCTCCTACGAGCAGTACTTC.

The V gene is TRBV7-9, the J gene TRBJ1-2, with D unresolved. V was clipped by 6 bases and J by 12 bases, with 17 bases between them. This CDR3 is built from 12 residues. CDR1 and CDR2 (germline): SEHNR, FQNEAQ (reference sequence). CDR3 residues: CASSSFGRPDTF. CDR3 nucleotide sequence: TGTGCCAGCAGTTCCTTCGGGAGGCCGGACACCTTC.

The rearrangement links TRBV24-1 to TRBJ2-2; no clear D gene. Germline-derived CDR1 and CDR2 are KGHDR and SFDVKD. This CDR3 contains 13 residues. V was shortened by 4 bases and J by 9 bases, with 11 bases between the two germline ends. The CDR3 region is CATSESISWELFF. CDR3 DNA sequence: TGTGCCACCAGTGAGTCTATATCCTGGGAGCTGTTTTTT.

V and J are TRBV7-9 and TRBJ2-1; 13 nucleotides match TRBD2. CDR1 is SEHNR and CDR2 is FQNEAQ in the germline V gene (reference sequence). J lost 5 bases, V lost 4 bases, and 14 bases had no gene match. The length of the CDR3 is 19 residues. CDR3 protein: CASSSSSETSGRFNNEQFF. The CDR3 DNA reads TGTGCCAGCAGCTCCTCATCAGAGACTAGCGGGAGGTTCAACAATGAGCAGTTCTTC.

The chain uses TRBV7-9 and TRBJ2-1; a possible D gene is TRBD2 (7 bases). Germline CDR1 and CDR2: SEHNR and FQNEAQ (reference sequence). Trimming took off 2 bases at V and 0 bases at J, with 17 bases between the two ends. CDR3 length: 18 residues. As DNA, the CDR3 is TGTGCCAGCAGCTTATTGGGGGCAGGCGGGAGCTCCTACAATGAGCAGTTCTTC. Its protein product is CASSLLGAGGSSYNEQFF. Complete variable domain (other parts from reference TRBV7-9 and TRBJ2-1): DTGVSQNPRHKITKRGQNVTFRCDPISEHNRLYWYRQTLGQGPEFLTYFQNEAQLEKSRLLSDRFSAERPKGSFSTLEIQRTEQGDSAMYLCASSLLGAGGSSYNEQFFGPGTRLTVL.

J is TRBJ2-1 and V is TRBV2; TRBD2 matches at 12 bases. Germline CDR1 and CDR2: SNHLY and FYNNEI. V was pared by 1 base and J by 0 bases, with 7 bases of the junction left unmatched. The CDR3 runs 19 residues. The CDR3 DNA sequence: TGTGCCAGCAGTGAAGAGGGGACTAGCGGGCCGAGCTCCTACAATGAGCAGTTCTTC. Translation gives CASSEEGTSGPSSYNEQFF.

This clone was picked up one time. This rearrangement joins TRBV11-2 to TRBJ2-7; 8 nucleotides agree with TRBD2. Germline CDR1 and CDR2: SGHAT and FQNNGV. The junction had 3 bases not matched to a gene; V was cut back by 5 bases and J by 3 bases. CDR3 length: 13 amino acids. CDR3: CASSRGLDYEQYF. The CDR3 region has the DNA TGTGCCAGCAGCCGGGGACTAGACTACGAGCAGTACTTC.

This rearrangement joins TRBV15 to TRBJ1-4, with D perhaps matching TRBD1 (6 bases). V shed 1 base and J shed 1 base, with 10 bases lying between them. CDR1 and CDR2 from the germline V gene are LNHNV and YYDKDF (reference sequence). This CDR3 comprises 16 residues. The CDR3 region is CATSRVKGVTNEKLFF. For the CDR3, the DNA is TGTGCCACCAGCAGAGTCAAGGGGGTAACTAATGAAAAACTGTTTTTT.

This clone was picked up one time. This chain joins TRBV4-2 and TRBJ2-2; 8 bases are a match to TRBD1. The CDR3 is 16 residues long. Trimming removed 0 bases from V and 6 bases from J; junction bases left unmatched: 6. Germline V gives CDR1 LGHNA, CDR2 YNFKEQ. Here the CDR3 DNA reads TGTGCCAGCAGCCAAGACCAGACAGGGGTATCCGGGGAGCTGTTTTTT. It translates to CASSQDQTGVSGELFF.

The V gene is TRBV28, the J gene TRBJ2-1; 8 nucleotides agree with TRBD2. The junction had 8 bases not matched to a gene; V was cut back by 7 bases and J by 9 bases. CDR1 and CDR2 from the germline V gene are MDHEN and SYDVKM. The CDR3 is 13 amino acids. In DNA, the CDR3 is TGTGCCAGCACCTCGGGGGGGTCTGGTGAGCAGTTCTTC. Protein sequence: CASTSGGSGEQFF.

V is TRBV10-3 and J is TRBJ2-4, with D possibly matching TRBD2 (5 bases). V dropped 4 bases and J dropped 0 bases, with 13 bases sitting between them. The CDR3 covers 16 residues. Germline-derived CDR1 and CDR2 are ENHRY and SYGVKD. CDR3 sequence (DNA): TGTGCCATCAGTGGGACGGACTCCCTAGCCAAAAACATTCAGTACTTC. Translating it yields CAISGTDSLAKNIQYF.

The V and J genes are TRBV5-1 and TRBJ2-7; TRBD2 matches 9 bases. The CDR3 spans 17 residues. The germline gives CDR1 SGHRS, CDR2 YFSETQ. Trimming removed 4 bases from V and 1 base from J; junction bases left unmatched: 12. The CDR3 region is CASSRTWTSDASYEQYF. In DNA form, the CDR3 reads TGCGCCAGCAGCCGTACCTGGACTAGCGACGCATCCTACGAGCAGTACTTC.

This chain uses TRBV19 with TRBJ2-1; 7 bases fit TRBD2. The CDR3 loop spans 12 amino acids. From germline, CDR1 is LNHDA and CDR2 SQIVND (reference sequence). V was clipped by 8 bases and J by 9 bases; unmatched bases: 7. CDR3 amino acids: CASGEGHTEQFF. CDR3 sequence (DNA): TGTGCCAGTGGGGAGGGGCATACTGAGCAGTTCTTC.

The chain carries TRBV19 and TRBJ2-1, with 7 bases lining up with TRBD2. The CDR3 has 14 amino acids. V shed 1 base, J shed 7 bases, and the junction held 4 bases outside the gene matches. Germline CDR1 LNHDA, CDR2 SQIVND (reference sequence). The CDR3: CASSIGGGSNEQFF. CDR3 in DNA: TGTGCCAGTAGTATAGGGGGGGGTAGTAATGAGCAGTTCTTC.

The chain is built from TRBV28 and TRBJ1-1, with D possibly TRBD1 on 6 matching bases. V shed 6 bases and J shed 2 bases, with 10 bases lying between them. Germline loops: CDR1 MDHEN, CDR2 SYDVKM. The CDR3 extends over 13 amino acids. CDR3 region: CASSNRDNTEAFF. The CDR3 region has the DNA TGTGCCAGCAGCAACAGGGATAACACTGAAGCTTTCTTT.

This CDR3 is CASSIGTGTYEQYF. DNA for the CDR3: TGTGCCAGCAGCATCGGGACAGGTACCTACGAGCAGTACTTC. This chain joins TRBV5-6 and TRBJ2-7; 8 bases are shared with TRBD1. With V trimmed by 4 bases and J by 2 bases, 5 bases remained unmatched. Germline CDR1 SGHDT, CDR2 YYEEEE. CDR3 length: 14 residues.

Only one count was recorded for this clone. V gene TRBV14 combines with J gene TRBJ2-5; TRBD2 matches at 12 bases. CDR1 is SGHDN and CDR2 is FVKESK in the germline V gene. Germline trimming cut 1 base from V and 5 bases from J; bases unmatched to any gene: 11. The CDR3 is 18 amino acids. CDR3 nucleotide sequence: TGTGCCAGCAGCCAAGGGAAACTAGCGGGAGGCCTTAAGGAGACCCAGTACTTC. It specifies CASSQGKLAGGLKETQYF.

The J gene is TRBJ2-3, the V gene TRBV19; D is unresolved. Germline CDR1 LNHDA, CDR2 SQIVND (reference sequence). The CDR3 sequence is 14 residues long. Trimming left V 1 base short and J 2 bases short, with 7 bases between. The CDR3 DNA follows: TGTGCCAGTAGTATAGTCGGTAACACAGATACGCAGTATTTT. It codes for CASSIVGNTDTQYF.